Shown below are 10 T cell receptor beta chains from a single sample sequenced in a study of T cells after yellow fever vaccination. TCRdb re-analysed the 5' RACE reads in MiXCR, keeping a single row per CDR3 protein. The sample lists approximately 74,000 distinct CDR3 sequences; around 5% were seen once. Sample: CD4+ T cells sorted from PBMCs, taken about 2 weeks after the first yellow fever vaccination. The receptor source for this set is a man between 18 and 35 years old who received the YFV17D yellow fever vaccine.

This clonotype was seen many times. The chain is built from TRBV2 and TRBJ1-5; a weak D match, TRBD1 (5 bases). Trimming left V 3 bases short and J 0 bases short, with 6 bases between. Germline values: CDR1 SNHLY, CDR2 FYNNEI. CDR3 length: 14 residues. CDR3 nucleotides: TGTGCCAGCAGTGACAGGGATAGCAATCAGCCCCAGCATTTT. Protein product: CASSDRDSNQPQHF.

This clonotype was seen many times. The rearrangement joins TRBV10-3 to TRBJ2-5; TRBD1 matches at 7 bases. Germline trimming cut 3 bases from V and 3 bases from J; bases unmatched to any gene: 4. Looked up from germline, CDR1 is ENHRY and CDR2 is SYGVKD. CDR3 length equals 14 residues. CDR3 sequence: CAISEGTAEETQYF. In nucleotides, the CDR3 is TGTGCCATCAGTGAAGGGACAGCGGAAGAGACCCAGTACTTC.

In its sample, this clonotype was seen many times. The V and J genes are TRBV7-6 and TRBJ2-3; 15 bases fit TRBD2. Germline CDR1 is SGHVS and CDR2 is FNYEAQ. The V segment lost 5 bases and the J segment 0 bases; nucleotides outside the gene matches: 12. The CDR3 has 20 amino acids. The CDR3 protein is CASSRTTGLAGGRSTDTQYF. CDR3 bases: TGTGCCAGCAGCCGAACCACTGGACTAGCGGGGGGGCGTAGCACAGATACGCAGTATTTT.

This clonotype has a count of ten or more. The chain couples TRBV20-1 to TRBJ1-6; TRBD1 matches 9 bases. CDR1 and CDR2 from the germline V gene are DFQATT and SNEGSKA (reference sequence). CDR3 length: 16 residues. Trimming at V came to 4 bases and at J to 2 bases, leaving 6 bases not matched to a gene. This CDR3 reads CSAIQGAITYNSPLHF. CDR3 nucleotide sequence: TGCAGTGCTATACAGGGGGCAATCACCTATAATTCACCCCTCCACTTT.

This clonotype has at least ten counts. This chain links TRBV5-1 with TRBJ2-5; D is perhaps TRBD1 or TRBD2 (5 bases each). V lost 4 bases, J lost 1 base, and 14 bases lay in between. The CDR3 has 15 amino acids. Germline V gene lookup returns CDR1 SGHRS and CDR2 YFSETQ. CDR3: CASSPLSGSQETQYF. The DNA for the CDR3 is TGCGCCAGCAGCCCACTATCAGGGAGCCAAGAGACCCAGTACTTC.

In this sample, this clonotype turned up many times. CDR3 DNA: TGTGCCAGCAGCTTTAGTGGTAGAGGTTTAACCGGGGAGCTGTTTTTT. It translates to CASSFSGRGLTGELFF. The J gene is TRBJ2-2, the V gene TRBV7-8; D is ambiguous. The CDR3 extends over 16 amino acids. Germline V CDR1 and CDR2: SGHVS, FQNEAQ. V lost 3 bases to trimming and J lost 5 bases, with 16 bases between them.

This clonotype was found many times. The genes are TRBV15 and TRBJ2-3; D might be TRBD2 (6 bases). V was pared by 1 base and J by 2 bases, with 16 bases between. The CDR3 length is 17 residues. Germline CDR1 reads LNHNV; CDR2 reads YYDKDF (reference sequence). The CDR3, as DNA: TGTGCCACCAGCAGAGGGTCACCGGGGGACCCCACAGATACGCAGTATTTT. This encodes CATSRGSPGDPTDTQYF.

This clonotype was found many times. The chain combines TRBV7-2 with TRBJ2-7; no definite D call. The CDR3 sequence is 14 residues long. V was trimmed by 0 bases and J by 1 base, leaving 7 bases between them. Germline lookup yields CDR1 SGHTA and CDR2 FQGNSA. Here the CDR3 reads CASSLAAPSYEQYF. DNA for the CDR3: TGTGCCAGCAGCTTAGCAGCCCCATCCTACGAGCAGTACTTC.

This clonotype was observed at least ten times. The genes are TRBV3-1 and TRBJ1-1; perhaps TRBD1 as D (6 bases). The CDR3 covers 16 residues. Germline V gene data show CDR1 as LGHDT and CDR2 as YNNKEL (reference sequence). V lost 0 bases to trimming and J lost 5 bases, with 16 bases between them. The CDR3 loop is CASSQDAGHPGTEAFF. The CDR3 bases are TGTGCCAGCAGCCAAGATGCGGGACACCCGGGGACTGAAGCTTTCTTT.

This clonotype appeared many times. V usage is TRBV6-5 and J usage is TRBJ1-1; D is undetermined. The germline V gene encodes CDR1 MNHEY and CDR2 SVGAGI. Trimming pared 7 bases from V and 1 base from J, leaving 16 bases between. The CDR3 loop spans 15 amino acids. CDR3 DNA: TGTGCCAGCACCCACACTCTAGTGCGGAACACTGAAGCTTTCTTT. It translates to CASTHTLVRNTEAFF.